The clone carrying this TCR beta chain was seen at least ten times. The sample comes from a study of T-cell reconstitution after alpha-beta-depleted transplantation in children. CDR3 length equals 15 residues. Germline lookup yields CDR1 SGHTA and CDR2 FQGNSA. V gave up 5 bases and J gave up 4 bases; unmatched junction bases: 9. This sample's TCRbeta library carried unique molecular identifier barcodes. MiXCR, applied by TCRdb to the PCR reads, yields one record per CDR3 protein. The table records about 90,000 distinct CDR3 sequences, approximately 9.2% of them present only once. Sequenced material: PBMCs from the stem cell graft donor, taken from the stem cell graft. The source is a human donor who donated a stem cell graft to a child with congenital amegakaryocytic thrombocytopenia. The J gene is TRBJ1-2, the V gene TRBV7-2; 8 bases map to TRBD1. This chain's CDR3 is CASSRDRGVAYGYTF. The CDR3 DNA follows: TGTGCCAGCAGCCGAGACAGGGGAGTTGCCTATGGCTACACCTTC.